These T cell receptor beta chains were read from a single sample in a study of cytomegalovirus exposure and HLA in healthy donors. Profiling relied on immunoSEQ multiplex PCR, and the TCRdb table lists in-frame clones only, not all of them. Among around 130,000 clones listed, over 60% were seen once. The sample comprised PBMCs. All receptors derive from a man aged 35-49 years in good health and CMV-seronegative. Each CDR3 is given with its conserved first and last residue. A D gene is named only where the DNA matches it firmly. Only some rows state a clone size, as once, few, many or a class for expanded clones.

D gene: TRBD1; J gene: TRBJ1-5; V gene: TRBV29-1; clone size: -; CDR3 protein: CPERGDRARGSQPQHF; CDR3 DNA: TGCCCCGAAAGAGGGGACAGGGCTCGGGGTAGTCAGCCCCAGCATTTT
D gene: -; J gene: TRBJ2-7; V gene: TRBV2; clone size: once; CDR3 protein: CASSEPPGGVRLYEQYF; CDR3 DNA: TGTGCCAGCAGTGAACCGCCGGGCGGGGTACGATTATACGAGCAGTACTTC
D gene: TRBD1; J gene: TRBJ1-2; V gene: TRBV15; clone size: -; CDR3 protein: CATSGDRVGYGYTF; CDR3 DNA: TGTGCCACCAGCGGCGACAGGGTGGGTTATGGCTACACCTTC
D gene: -; J gene: TRBJ1-4; V gene: TRBV6-1; clone size: -; CDR3 protein: CASNRERAEKLFF; CDR3 DNA: TGTGCCAGCAACCGGGAGCGGGCGGAAAAACTGTTTTTT
D gene: -; J gene: TRBJ2-3; V gene: TRBV7-8; clone size: -; CDR3 protein: CASSLGAGSSTDTQYF; CDR3 DNA: TGTGCCAGCAGCTTAGGGGCGGGTTCTAGCACAGATACGCAGTATTTT
D gene: -; J gene: TRBJ2-7; V gene: TRBV27; clone size: -; CDR3 protein: CASSLGGPGQGRGKTYEQYF; CDR3 DNA: TGTGCCAGCAGTTTGGGTGGGCCGGGGCAGGGCAGGGGAAAGACCTACGAGCAGTACTTC
D gene: -; J gene: TRBJ1-2; V gene: TRBV7-9; clone size: -; CDR3 protein: CASSLDSSYGYTF; CDR3 DNA: TGTGCCAGCAGTCTGGACAGCTCTTATGGCTACACCTTC
D gene: -; J gene: TRBJ2-7; V gene: TRBV30; clone size: -; CDR3 protein: CAWSGLVSYEQYF; CDR3 DNA: TGTGCCTGGAGTGGACTGGTGTCCTACGAGCAGTACTTC
D gene: -; J gene: TRBJ2-2; V gene: TRBV7-9; clone size: -; CDR3 protein: CSSRSSGGPNTGELFF; CDR3 DNA: TGTTCCAGCAGGTCTAGTGGCGGGCCGAACACCGGGGAGCTGTTTTTT
D gene: -; J gene: TRBJ2-3; V gene: TRBV28; clone size: -; CDR3 protein: CASSLVQGPDTQYF; CDR3 DNA: TGTGCCAGCAGTTTAGTCCAGGGCCCAGATACGCAGTATTTT
D gene: TRBD1; J gene: TRBJ1-5; V gene: TRBV2; clone size: -; CDR3 protein: CASSGQVDFNQPQHF; CDR3 DNA: TGTGCCAGCAGCGGACAGGTGGACTTTAATCAGCCCCAGCATTTT
D gene: -; J gene: TRBJ2-7; V gene: TRBV4-1; clone size: -; CDR3 protein: CASSPSPRNEQYF; CDR3 DNA: TGCGCCAGCAGCCCATCTCCTAGAAACGAGCAGTACTTC
D gene: -; J gene: TRBJ2-7; V gene: TRBV18; clone size: -; CDR3 protein: CASSPGIGRSYEQYF; CDR3 DNA: TGTGCCAGCTCACCAGGAATCGGGAGATCCTACGAGCAGTACTTC
D gene: TRBD1; J gene: TRBJ2-7; V gene: TRBV28; clone size: -; CDR3 protein: CASRPSNWGQGADYEQYF; CDR3 DNA: TGTGCCAGCAGACCAAGTAATTGGGGACAGGGGGCTGACTACGAGCAGTACTTC
D gene: -; J gene: TRBJ2-5; V gene: TRBV7-2; clone size: -; CDR3 protein: CASSQQGQETQYF; CDR3 DNA: TGTGCCAGCAGCCAACAGGGCCAAGAGACCCAGTACTTC
D gene: TRBD2; J gene: TRBJ2-3; V gene: TRBV5-6; clone size: -; CDR3 protein: CASSLGGLDFDTQYF; CDR3 DNA: TGTGCCAGCAGCTTGGGTGGACTAGACTTCGATACGCAGTATTTT
D gene: -; J gene: TRBJ1-4; V gene: TRBV15; clone size: -; CDR3 protein: CATSRAGGQGEKLFF; CDR3 DNA: TGTGCCACCAGCAGAGCCGGGGGGCAGGGTGAAAAACTGTTTTTT
D gene: TRBD1; J gene: TRBJ2-7; V gene: TRBV5-5; clone size: -; CDR3 protein: CASSQLWDRDYEQYF; CDR3 DNA: TGTGCCAGCAGCCAGCTCTGGGACAGGGATTACGAGCAGTACTTC
D gene: -; J gene: TRBJ1-2; V gene: TRBV7-9; clone size: -; CDR3 protein: CASSLDGVGYTF; CDR3 DNA: TGTGCCAGCAGCTTAGACGGGGTTGGCTACACCTTC
D gene: -; J gene: TRBJ2-7; V gene: TRBV7-9; clone size: few; CDR3 protein: CASSPSSPFEQYF; CDR3 DNA: TGTGCCAGCAGCCCAAGTAGTCCTTTCGAGCAGTACTTC
D gene: -; J gene: TRBJ2-7; V gene: TRBV6-5; clone size: -; CDR3 protein: CASSRRGAESYEQYF; CDR3 DNA: TGTGCCAGCAGTAGGAGGGGAGCAGAGTCCTACGAGCAGTACTTC
D gene: TRBD2; J gene: TRBJ2-2; V gene: TRBV4-2; clone size: once; CDR3 protein: CASSPLGLAGEAGELFF; CDR3 DNA: TGTGCCAGCAGCCCCCTGGGACTAGCGGGAGAAGCCGGGGAGCTGTTTTTT
D gene: TRBD1; J gene: TRBJ2-2; V gene: TRBV5-1; clone size: -; CDR3 protein: CASSWTLTGDTGELFF; CDR3 DNA: TGCGCCAGCAGTTGGACCCTGACAGGGGACACCGGGGAGCTGTTTTTT
D gene: -; J gene: TRBJ1-2; V gene: TRBV28; clone size: -; CDR3 protein: CASSLSHRNYGYTF; CDR3 DNA: TGTGCCAGCAGTCTATCGCACAGAAACTATGGCTACACCTTC
D gene: -; J gene: TRBJ1-6; V gene: TRBV6-5; clone size: -; CDR3 protein: CASSSGRGSPLHF; CDR3 DNA: TGTGCCAGCAGTTCCGGGCGGGGTTCACCCCTCCACTTT
D gene: TRBD1; J gene: TRBJ1-1; V gene: TRBV18; clone size: -; CDR3 protein: CASSPDRVGNTEAFF; CDR3 DNA: TGTGCCAGCTCACCAGACAGGGTTGGAAACACTGAAGCTTTCTTT
D gene: TRBD2; J gene: TRBJ2-5; V gene: TRBV6-4; clone size: -; CDR3 protein: CASSGSGGYQETQYF; CDR3 DNA: TGTGCCAGCAGTGGGAGCGGGGGGTACCAAGAGACCCAGTACTTC
D gene: -; J gene: TRBJ2-5; V gene: TRBV2; clone size: -; CDR3 protein: CASSDGQGGIETQYF; CDR3 DNA: TGTGCCAGCAGTGACGGCCAGGGTGGGATAGAGACCCAGTACTTC
D gene: -; J gene: TRBJ2-3; V gene: TRBV7-9; clone size: -; CDR3 protein: CASSITIGPSTDTQYF; CDR3 DNA: TGTGCCAGCAGCATAACAATTGGCCCGTCCACAGATACGCAGTATTTT
D gene: TRBD2; J gene: TRBJ2-2; V gene: TRBV27; clone size: -; CDR3 protein: CASSLLAGNTGELFF; CDR3 DNA: TGTGCCAGCAGTTTGCTAGCGGGGAACACCGGGGAGCTGTTTTTT
D gene: TRBD2; J gene: TRBJ2-5; V gene: TRBV4-1; clone size: -; CDR3 protein: CASSQETSGASLKTQYF; CDR3 DNA: TGCGCCAGCAGCCAGGAGACTAGCGGGGCTTCGTTGAAGACCCAGTACTTC
D gene: TRBD2; J gene: TRBJ2-1; V gene: TRBV29-1; clone size: once; CDR3 protein: CSGLAGGYYNEQFF; CDR3 DNA: TGCAGCGGATTAGCGGGAGGGTACTACAATGAGCAGTTCTTC
D gene: TRBD1; J gene: TRBJ2-2; V gene: TRBV11-1; clone size: -; CDR3 protein: CASSLDRGSTGELFF; CDR3 DNA: TGTGCCAGCAGCCTCGACAGGGGGTCCACCGGGGAGCTGTTTTTT
D gene: -; J gene: TRBJ1-1; V gene: TRBV2; clone size: -; CDR3 protein: CASSGGVLNTEAFF; CDR3 DNA: TGTGCCAGCAGTGGAGGAGTCCTGAACACTGAAGCTTTCTTT
D gene: -; J gene: TRBJ1-1; V gene: TRBV6-9; clone size: -; CDR3 protein: CASSYGGQPGSTEAFF; CDR3 DNA: TGTGCCAGCAGTTACGGGGGGCAGCCAGGAAGCACTGAAGCTTTCTTT
D gene: -; J gene: TRBJ1-4; V gene: TRBV30; clone size: -; CDR3 protein: CAWSGNRGVLNEKLFF; CDR3 DNA: TGTGCCTGGAGTGGAAATCGCGGGGTCCTTAATGAAAAACTGTTTTTT
D gene: -; J gene: TRBJ1-1; V gene: TRBV11-2; clone size: -; CDR3 protein: CASSAGSQSTEAFF; CDR3 DNA: TGTGCCAGCAGCGCAGGTAGTCAAAGCACTGAAGCTTTCTTT
D gene: TRBD2; J gene: TRBJ2-1; V gene: TRBV11-2; clone size: -; CDR3 protein: CASSSLAGADNEQFF; CDR3 DNA: TGTGCCAGCAGCTCCCTAGCGGGGGCTGACAATGAGCAGTTCTTC
D gene: -; J gene: TRBJ1-4; V gene: TRBV14; clone size: -; CDR3 protein: CASRTATNEKLFF; CDR3 DNA: TGTGCCAGCAGGACTGCAACTAATGAAAAACTGTTTTTT
D gene: -; J gene: TRBJ2-2; V gene: TRBV9; clone size: -; CDR3 protein: CASSLHGGNTGELFF; CDR3 DNA: TGTGCCAGCAGCCTACACGGGGGGAACACCGGGGAGCTGTTTTTT
D gene: -; J gene: TRBJ2-1; V gene: TRBV28; clone size: -; CDR3 protein: CASSLQGQGKGQFF; CDR3 DNA: TGTGCCAGCAGTTTACAGGGCCAGGGGAAGGGGCAGTTCTTC
D gene: TRBD1; J gene: TRBJ1-4; V gene: TRBV6-1; clone size: -; CDR3 protein: CASSEHRGRAEKLFF; CDR3 DNA: TGTGCCAGCAGTGAGCACAGGGGGCGCGCTGAAAAACTGTTTTTT
D gene: TRBD1; J gene: TRBJ1-5; V gene: TRBV6-1; clone size: -; CDR3 protein: CASTGQGNSNQPQHF; CDR3 DNA: TGTGCCAGCACCGGACAGGGTAATTCCAATCAGCCCCAGCATTTT
D gene: -; J gene: TRBJ2-1; V gene: TRBV2; clone size: -; CDR3 protein: CASWDSYNEQFF; CDR3 DNA: TGTGCCAGCTGGGACTCATACAATGAGCAGTTCTTC
D gene: -; J gene: TRBJ2-1; V gene: TRBV11-2; clone size: -; CDR3 protein: CASSFSQGRGGPQGEQFF; CDR3 DNA: TGTGCCAGCAGTTTCTCCCAAGGGAGAGGCGGGCCGCAAGGGGAGCAGTTCTTC
D gene: -; J gene: TRBJ2-5; V gene: TRBV29-1; clone size: -; CDR3 protein: CSAPWAGATQETQYF; CDR3 DNA: TGCAGCGCTCCGTGGGCGGGGGCCACCCAAGAGACCCAGTACTTC
D gene: TRBD2; J gene: TRBJ2-1; V gene: TRBV13; clone size: -; CDR3 protein: CASSSRLAEASYNEQFF; CDR3 DNA: TGTGCCAGCAGCTCCAGACTAGCGGAGGCGTCCTACAATGAGCAGTTCTTC
D gene: -; J gene: TRBJ2-7; V gene: TRBV28; clone size: -; CDR3 protein: CASSLGPFEQYF; CDR3 DNA: TGTGCCAGCAGTTTAGGGCCCTTTGAGCAGTACTTC
D gene: -; J gene: TRBJ2-5; V gene: TRBV2; clone size: few; CDR3 protein: CASTPEAKTQYF; CDR3 DNA: TGTGCCAGCACCCCCGAAGCAAAGACCCAGTACTTC